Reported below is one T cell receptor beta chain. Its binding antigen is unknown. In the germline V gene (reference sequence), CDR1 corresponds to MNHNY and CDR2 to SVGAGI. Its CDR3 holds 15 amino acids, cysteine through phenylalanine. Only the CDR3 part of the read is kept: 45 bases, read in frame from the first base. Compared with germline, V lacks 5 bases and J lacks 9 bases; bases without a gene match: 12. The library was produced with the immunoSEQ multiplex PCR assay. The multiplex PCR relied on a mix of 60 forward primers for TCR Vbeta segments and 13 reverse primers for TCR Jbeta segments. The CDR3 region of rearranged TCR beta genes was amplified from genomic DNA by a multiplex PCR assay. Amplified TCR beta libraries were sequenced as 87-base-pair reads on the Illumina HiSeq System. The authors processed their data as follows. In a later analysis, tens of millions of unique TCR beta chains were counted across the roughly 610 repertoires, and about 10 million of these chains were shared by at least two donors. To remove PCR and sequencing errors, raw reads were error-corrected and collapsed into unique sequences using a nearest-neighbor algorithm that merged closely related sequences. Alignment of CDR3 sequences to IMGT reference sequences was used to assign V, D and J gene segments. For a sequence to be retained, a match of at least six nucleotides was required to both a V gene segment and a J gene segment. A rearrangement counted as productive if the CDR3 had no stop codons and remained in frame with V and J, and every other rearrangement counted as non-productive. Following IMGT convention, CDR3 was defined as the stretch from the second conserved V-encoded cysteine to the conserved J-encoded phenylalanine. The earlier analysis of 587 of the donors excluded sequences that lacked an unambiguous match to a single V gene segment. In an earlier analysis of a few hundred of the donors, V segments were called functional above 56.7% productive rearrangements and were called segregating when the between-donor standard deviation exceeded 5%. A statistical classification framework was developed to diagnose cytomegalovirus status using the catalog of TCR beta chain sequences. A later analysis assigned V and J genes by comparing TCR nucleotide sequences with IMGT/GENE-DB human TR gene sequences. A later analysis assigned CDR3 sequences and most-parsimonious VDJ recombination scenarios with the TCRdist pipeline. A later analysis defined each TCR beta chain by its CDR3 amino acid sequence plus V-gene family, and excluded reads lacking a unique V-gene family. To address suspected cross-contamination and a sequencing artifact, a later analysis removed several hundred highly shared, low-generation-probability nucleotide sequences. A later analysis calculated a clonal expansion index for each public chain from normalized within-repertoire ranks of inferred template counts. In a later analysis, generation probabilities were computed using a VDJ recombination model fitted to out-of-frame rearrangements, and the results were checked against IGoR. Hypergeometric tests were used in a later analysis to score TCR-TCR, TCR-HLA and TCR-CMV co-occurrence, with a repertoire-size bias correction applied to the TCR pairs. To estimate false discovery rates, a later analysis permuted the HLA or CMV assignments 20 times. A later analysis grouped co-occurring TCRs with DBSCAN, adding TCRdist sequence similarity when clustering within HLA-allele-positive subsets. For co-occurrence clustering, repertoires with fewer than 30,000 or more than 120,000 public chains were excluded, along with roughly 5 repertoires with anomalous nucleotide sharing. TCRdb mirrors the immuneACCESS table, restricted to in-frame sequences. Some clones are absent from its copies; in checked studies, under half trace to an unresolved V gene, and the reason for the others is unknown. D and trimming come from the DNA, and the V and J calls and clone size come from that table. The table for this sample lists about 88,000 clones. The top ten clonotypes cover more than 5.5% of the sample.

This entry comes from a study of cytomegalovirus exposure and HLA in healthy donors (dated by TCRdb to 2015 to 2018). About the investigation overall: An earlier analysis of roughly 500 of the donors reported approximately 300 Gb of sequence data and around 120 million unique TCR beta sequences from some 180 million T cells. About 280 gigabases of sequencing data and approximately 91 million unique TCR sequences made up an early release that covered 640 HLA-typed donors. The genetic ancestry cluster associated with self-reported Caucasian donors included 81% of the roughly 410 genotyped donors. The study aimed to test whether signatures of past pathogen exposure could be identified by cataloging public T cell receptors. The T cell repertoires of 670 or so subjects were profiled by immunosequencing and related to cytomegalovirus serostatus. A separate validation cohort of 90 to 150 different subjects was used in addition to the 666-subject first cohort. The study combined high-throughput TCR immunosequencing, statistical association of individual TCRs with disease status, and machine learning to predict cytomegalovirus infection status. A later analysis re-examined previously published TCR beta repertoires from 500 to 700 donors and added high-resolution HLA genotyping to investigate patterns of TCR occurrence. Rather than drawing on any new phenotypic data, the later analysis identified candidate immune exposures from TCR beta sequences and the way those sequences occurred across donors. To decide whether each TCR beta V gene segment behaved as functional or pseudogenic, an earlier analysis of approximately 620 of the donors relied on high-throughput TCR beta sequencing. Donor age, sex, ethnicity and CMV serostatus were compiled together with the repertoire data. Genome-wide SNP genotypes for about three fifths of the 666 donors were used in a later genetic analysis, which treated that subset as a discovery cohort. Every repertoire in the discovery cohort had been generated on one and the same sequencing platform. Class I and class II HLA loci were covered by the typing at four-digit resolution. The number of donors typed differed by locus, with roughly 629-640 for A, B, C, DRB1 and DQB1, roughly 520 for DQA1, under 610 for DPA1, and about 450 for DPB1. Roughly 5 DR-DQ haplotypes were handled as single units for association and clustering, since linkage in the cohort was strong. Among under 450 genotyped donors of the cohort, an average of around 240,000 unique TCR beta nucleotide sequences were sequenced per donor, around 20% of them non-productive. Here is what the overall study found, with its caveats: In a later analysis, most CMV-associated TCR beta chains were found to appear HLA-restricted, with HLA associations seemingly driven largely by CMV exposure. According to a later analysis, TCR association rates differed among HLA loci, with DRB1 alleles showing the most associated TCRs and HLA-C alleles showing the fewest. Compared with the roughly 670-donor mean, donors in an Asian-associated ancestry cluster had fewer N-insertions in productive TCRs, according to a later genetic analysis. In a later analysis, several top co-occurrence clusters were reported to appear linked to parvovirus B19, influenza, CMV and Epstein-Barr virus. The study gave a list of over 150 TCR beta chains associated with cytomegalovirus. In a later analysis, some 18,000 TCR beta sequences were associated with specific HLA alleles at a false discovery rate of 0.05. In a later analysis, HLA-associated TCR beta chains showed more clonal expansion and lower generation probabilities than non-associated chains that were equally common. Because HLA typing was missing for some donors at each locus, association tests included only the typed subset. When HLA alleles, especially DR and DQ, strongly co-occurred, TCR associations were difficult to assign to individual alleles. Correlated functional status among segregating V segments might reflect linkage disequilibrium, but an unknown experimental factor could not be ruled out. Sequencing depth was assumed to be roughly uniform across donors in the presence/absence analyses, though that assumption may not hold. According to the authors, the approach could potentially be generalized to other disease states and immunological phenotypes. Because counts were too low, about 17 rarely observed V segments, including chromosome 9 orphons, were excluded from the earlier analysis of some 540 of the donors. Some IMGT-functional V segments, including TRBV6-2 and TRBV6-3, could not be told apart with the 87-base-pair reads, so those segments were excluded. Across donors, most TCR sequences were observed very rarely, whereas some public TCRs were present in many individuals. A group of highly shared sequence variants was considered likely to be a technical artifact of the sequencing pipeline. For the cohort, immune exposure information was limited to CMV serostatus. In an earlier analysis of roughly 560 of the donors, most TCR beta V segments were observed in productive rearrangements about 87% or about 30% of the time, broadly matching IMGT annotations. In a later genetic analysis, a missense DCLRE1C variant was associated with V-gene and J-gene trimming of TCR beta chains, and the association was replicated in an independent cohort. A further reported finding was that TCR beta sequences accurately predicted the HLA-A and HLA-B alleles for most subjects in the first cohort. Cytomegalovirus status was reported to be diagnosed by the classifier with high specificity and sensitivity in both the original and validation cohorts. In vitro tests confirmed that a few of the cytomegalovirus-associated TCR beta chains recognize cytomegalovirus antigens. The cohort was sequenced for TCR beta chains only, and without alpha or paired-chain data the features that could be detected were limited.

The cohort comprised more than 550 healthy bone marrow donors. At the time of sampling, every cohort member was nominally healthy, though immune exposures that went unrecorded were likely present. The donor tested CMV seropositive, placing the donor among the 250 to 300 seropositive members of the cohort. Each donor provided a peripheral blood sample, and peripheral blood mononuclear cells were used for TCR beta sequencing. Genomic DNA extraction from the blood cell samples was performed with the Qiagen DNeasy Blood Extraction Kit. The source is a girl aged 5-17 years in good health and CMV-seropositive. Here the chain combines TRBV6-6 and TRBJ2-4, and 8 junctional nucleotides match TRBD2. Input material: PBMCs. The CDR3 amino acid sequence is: CASSPGTRLDGIQYF. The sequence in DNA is TGTGCCAGCAGTCCCGGGACTAGGCTGGATGGCATTCAGTACTTC.